This record looks at one T cell receptor (beta chain) sequence and its context. Its antigen remains unknown. Each CDR3 protein gets one entry in TCRdb, which reprocessed the 5' RACE reads and gives no DNA. This listing includes about 2,200 distinct CDR3 sequences. This CDR3 spans 16 amino acids. CDR1 and CDR2 (germline): LGHNA, YSLEER. This entry belongs to a study of T cells expressing NK-cell markers. Study summary: Sequencing of TCR beta repertoires drew on sorted CD3+CD56+NKG2C+, CD3+CD56+NKG2C- and CD3+CD56-NKG2C+ T cells.

Whole-study results and caveats: NKG2C+ dominant clonotypes from 5 to 7 donors made up about 1.0-8% of CD8+ T cells.

The chain carries TRBV4-3 and TRBJ1-4; TCRdb names TRBD1, which stays unverified in the absence of DNA. The clonotype was recovered from a woman younger than 35 in good health. The source material was blood T cells: a sorted CD56 or NKG2C T cell subset, CD4+ or CD8+ T cells, or bulk PBMC T cells (not recorded which). The CDR3 protein is CASSQDSGDSTEKLFF.